This T cell receptor (beta chain) was captured in a study of CD8 T cells in Susac syndrome. Findings and caveats of the study: The authors acknowledged that the study's TCR sequencing and HLA analysis involved relatively few individuals.

As regards this clonotype: Its antigen is not identified.

The RNA input was roughly 0.5 to 1 ug, and it was reverse transcribed with random hexamers. TCRdb fed the immunoSEQ multiplex PCR reads into MiXCR, producing one record per CDR3 protein. Found here are about 210,000 distinct CDR3 sequences, approximately 95% of them singletons; the top ten hold 0.082%. The CDR3 is 12 amino acids. Germline assignment: CDR1 DFQATT and CDR2 SNEGSKA (reference sequence). Between the trimmed V and J ends, which lost 7 bases and 2 bases, there was a span of 11 bases. The TCR comes from a human donor with multiple sclerosis. The chain recombines TRBV20-1 with TRBJ2-5; D tentatively fits TRBD1 or TRBD2 (5 bases each). Material: CD4+ T cells from PBMCs. The CDR3 DNA sequence: TGCAGTGTAGATGGGGGACAAGAGACCCAGTACTTC. Protein: CSVDGGQETQYF.